These T cell receptor beta chains were read from a single sample in a study of T cell responses to AZD1222 COVID-19 vaccine. This table comes from immunoSEQ multiplex PCR, and its TCRdb copy is limited to in-frame clones, with some not included. The repertoire holds around 120,000 clones, with approximately 93% as singletons. Sequenced material: peripheral blood, taken on day 0 of AZD1222 vaccination. The receptors were gathered from an adult in good health. Both conserved end residues are part of each CDR3. The order of the fields is V gene, D gene, J gene, clone size, CDR3 DNA, CDR3 protein. D genes are given only for firm matches. A clone size is listed for some rows: how often the clone was seen (once, few, many), or a class if it is expanded.

TRBV7-9	TRBD2	TRBJ2-1	NA	TGCGCTATAGCGGGAGGGCCTTCAAATGAGCAGTTCTTC	CAIAGGPSNEQFF
TRBV7-6	NA	TRBJ2-7	NA	TGTGCCAGCAGCTCCATCGGCGAGCAGTACTTC	CASSSIGEQYF
TRBV5-1	NA	TRBJ2-3	NA	TGCGCCAGCCGAAAGGCTAGCGGCACAGATACGCAGTATTTT	CASRKASGTDTQYF
TRBV28	NA	TRBJ1-1	NA	TGTGCCAGCAGGTCGCCAGGCCGGAGTGACACTGAAGCTTTCTTT	CASRSPGRSDTEAFF
TRBV11-2	NA	TRBJ1-6	NA	TGTGCCAGCAGCGGACCCCTCCAGGGGTATAATTCACCCCTCCACTTT	CASSGPLQGYNSPLHF
TRBV19	NA	TRBJ1-4	NA	TGTGCCAGTGCGGGGACGGGAGGCCAAAAACTGTTTTTT	CASAGTGGQKLFF
TRBV2	NA	TRBJ1-5	NA	TGTGCCAGCAGTGCCGGGTCCTATAGCAATCAGCCCCAGCATTTT	CASSAGSYSNQPQHF
TRBV30	NA	TRBJ2-5	NA	TGTGCCTGTGCTGAAGGGCGGAGAGAGACCCAGTACTTC	CACAEGRRETQYF
TRBV6-5	TRBD2	TRBJ2-7	NA	TGTGCCAGCAGTCGGACTAGCCTATTCTACGAGCAGTACTTC	CASSRTSLFYEQYF
TRBV4-1	TRBD2	TRBJ2-3	NA	TGCGCCAGCAGCCAAGACGGGAGGGACACGGGTGGAGATACGCAGTATTTT	CASSQDGRDTGGDTQYF
TRBV27	TRBD2	TRBJ2-5	NA	TGTGCCACCTCAGCGGGAGGAGAGACCCAGTACTTC	CATSAGGETQYF
TRBV27	NA	TRBJ2-7	NA	TGTGCCAGCAGTTCCGTCGAGGGGCCCGAGCAGTACTTC	CASSSVEGPEQYF
TRBV11-1	NA	TRBJ1-1	NA	TGTGCCAGCAGCAAGCCGGGAGCCCAAGCTTTCTTT	CASSKPGAQAFF
TRBV6-5	TRBD1	TRBJ2-7	NA	TGTGCCAGCAGAAAGACAGGGGGTCACGAGCAGTACTTC	CASRKTGGHEQYF
TRBV5-1	NA	TRBJ1-1	NA	TGCGCCAGCAGCCCCCTTAGGTGGGGTGACACTGAAGCTTTCTTT	CASSPLRWGDTEAFF
TRBV6-6	NA	TRBJ2-7	NA	TGTGCCAGCAGTTACTCGAGGCCATTCTACGAGCAGTACTTC	CASSYSRPFYEQYF
TRBV2	TRBD1	TRBJ1-4	NA	TGTGCCAGCAGACAGGGGGGGAATGATGAAAAACTGTTTTTT	CASRQGGNDEKLFF
TRBV5-4	TRBD2	TRBJ2-3	NA	TGTGCCAGCGGGGTAGCGGGAGGGCCGACAGATACGCAGTATTTT	CASGVAGGPTDTQYF
TRBV27	NA	TRBJ1-5	once	TGTGCCAGCAGTTTACTTTTAGGGGATAATCAGCCCCAGCATTTT	CASSLLLGDNQPQHF
TRBV2	NA	TRBJ2-6	NA	TGTGCCAGCAGAGGGGCGGACGGGAGCTCTGGGGCCAACGTCCTGACTTTC	CASRGADGSSGANVLTF
TRBV3-1/TRBV3-2	NA	TRBJ1-1	NA	TGTGCCAGCAGCCAAGCAGGGAACACTGAAGCTTTCTTT	CASSQAGNTEAFF
TRBV11-3	NA	TRBJ2-1	NA	TGTGCCAGCAGCTTCGGGGGTAGTAGCTCCTACAATGAGCAGTTCTTC	CASSFGGSSSYNEQFF
TRBV4-1	TRBD2	TRBJ2-1	NA	TGCGCCAGCAGCTCGCCGGGAGCGGGAGGGGTTGTCGGTAGCGATGAGCAGTTCTTC	CASSSPGAGGVVGSDEQFF
TRBV6-5	NA	TRBJ1-1	NA	TGTGCCAGCAGTCTCTCAGGGTTGGGCACTGAAGCTTTCTTT	CASSLSGLGTEAFF
TRBV11-3	NA	TRBJ2-2	NA	TGTGCCAGCAGCTTAGCGGCGGGTATCGGGGAGCTGTTTTTT	CASSLAAGIGELFF
TRBV7-9	NA	TRBJ2-6	once	TGTGCCAGCAGCTTGTTAGGATCTGGGGCCAACGTCCTGACTTTC	CASSLLGSGANVLTF
TRBV18	NA	TRBJ1-4	NA	TGTGCCAGCTCACCAGTTACAACTAATGAAAAACTGTTTTTT	CASSPVTTNEKLFF
TRBV11-2	TRBD1	TRBJ1-2	NA	TGTGCCAGCAGCTTAGCAAGGACAGGCGATGGCTACACCTTC	CASSLARTGDGYTF
TRBV9	NA	TRBJ1-3	NA	TGTGCCAGCAGCGCCGGAGGGACTTACTCTGGAAACACCATATATTTT	CASSAGGTYSGNTIYF
TRBV9	TRBD1	TRBJ1-1	NA	TGTGCCAGCAGCGTCGGGGACAGGCGGGCGAACACTGAAGCTTTCTTT	CASSVGDRRANTEAFF
TRBV5-1	TRBD1	TRBJ1-4	NA	TGCGCCAGCAGCTTAGGACAGGGTAATGAAAAACTGTTTTTT	CASSLGQGNEKLFF
TRBV14	NA	TRBJ1-1	NA	TGTGCCAGCAGCCAAGTCGGGGGGATGGGCACTGAAGCTTTCTTT	CASSQVGGMGTEAFF
TRBV5-4	NA	TRBJ2-3	NA	TGTGCCAGCAGCTTGCCGGGGTCTAGCACAGATACGCAGTATTTT	CASSLPGSSTDTQYF
TRBV9	TRBD1	TRBJ2-6	NA	TGTGCCAGCAGCCGGAATAGACAGGGGAATTTCCGTTCTGGGGCCAACGTCCTGACTTTC	CASSRNRQGNFRSGANVLTF
TRBV9	NA	TRBJ1-5	NA	TGTGCCAGCGGGGACTGGGGAAATCAGCCCCAGCATTTT	CASGDWGNQPQHF
TRBV11-2	NA	TRBJ1-6	NA	TGTGCCAGCAGCTTAGGGGGCAGCCCCGGGTCACCCCTCCACTTT	CASSLGGSPGSPLHF
TRBV6-4	NA	TRBJ2-3	NA	TGTGCCAGCAGTGACGGAGCGGGCCCGAGCACAGATACGCAGTATTTT	CASSDGAGPSTDTQYF
TRBV28	NA	TRBJ1-1	NA	TGTGCCAGCAGTTTCCTCCCCTTGGGGGAAGCTTTCTTT	CASSFLPLGEAFF
TRBV3-1/TRBV3-2	NA	TRBJ2-7	NA	TGTGCCAGCAGCGGGTACCCGGAGGGTGACGAGCAGTACTTC	CASSGYPEGDEQYF
TRBV2	NA	TRBJ2-5	few	TGTGCCAGCAGTGAAATCACGTTCGAGACCCAGTACTTC	CASSEITFETQYF
TRBV19	NA	TRBJ1-2	NA	TGTGCCAGTAAGCAGGGTAACTATGGCTACACCTTC	CASKQGNYGYTF
TRBV10-3	NA	TRBJ2-7	NA	TGTGCCGTCTCGAGGGAGGCTAGCGAGCAGTACTTC	CAVSREASEQYF
TRBV9	NA	TRBJ1-4	NA	TGTGCCAGCAGCGCCTCCACCTGGGACAATCCGAATGAAAAACTGTTTTTT	CASSASTWDNPNEKLFF
TRBV9	NA	TRBJ2-1	NA	TGTGCCAGCAGCGCGGTCCGCAATGAGCAGTTCTTC	CASSAVRNEQFF
TRBV19	NA	TRBJ1-2	NA	TGTGCCAGTAGTATAGTGGGGGAGGCTGGCTACACCTTC	CASSIVGEAGYTF
TRBV20-1	NA	TRBJ2-3	NA	TGCAGTGCTAGTCGGCGGGACGGGGGAGATACGCAGTATTTT	CSASRRDGGDTQYF
TRBV28	NA	TRBJ2-7	NA	TGTGCCAGCGGCAACTACGAGCAGTACTTC	CASGNYEQYF
TRBV10-3	TRBD1	TRBJ1-2	NA	TGTGCCATCAGTGAGTCGCAGGGGGCGCGGACCTTC	CAISESQGARTF
TRBV7-9	NA	TRBJ2-5	NA	TGTGCCAGCAGCTTAGGGGCGGGGCAAGAGACCCAGTACTTC	CASSLGAGQETQYF
TRBV6-5	NA	TRBJ2-5	NA	TGTGCCAGCAGTTACCGAAGGGAGCTCTTCGAGACCCAGTACTTC	CASSYRRELFETQYF
TRBV21-1	NA	TRBJ2-5	NA	TGTGCCAGCAGCAACCAAATCACTGGGCCAAAGAACGTCCAAGAGACCCAGTACTTC	CASSNQITGPKNVQETQYF
TRBV7-9	NA	TRBJ2-3	NA	TGTGCCAGCAGCTTAGGTCCCCCGGGGTACACAGATACGCAGTATTTT	CASSLGPPGYTDTQYF
TRBV27	NA	TRBJ1-2	NA	TGTGCCAGCAGTCGGGGAGTTGGCTACACCTTC	CASSRGVGYTF
TRBV5-1	TRBD1	TRBJ1-1	NA	TGCGCCAGCAGCTTTCAGGGGGCGGGAAGTGAAGCTTTCTTT	CASSFQGAGSEAFF
TRBV6-5	NA	TRBJ1-2	once	TGTGCCAGCAGACCTACAGGAAACTATGGCTACACCTTC	CASRPTGNYGYTF